This T cell receptor beta chain was obtained from a study of blood T cell repertoires in COVID-19. CDR3 length: 14 amino acids. Germline lookup yields CDR1 MNHEY and CDR2 SMNVEV (reference sequence). Trimming left V 6 bases short and J 5 bases short, with 14 bases between. The repertoire was sequenced with immunoSEQ multiplex PCR; TCRdb's copy has only in-frame clones and lacks some. Of tens of thousands of clones in the sample, approximately 88% were seen once. This receptor was identified in a man aged 50-60 years with active COVID-19. The chain combines TRBV27 with TRBJ1-3; D remains unclear. Input material: peripheral blood. In DNA, the CDR3 is TGTGCCAGCAGCCGAGGAGCGGGTAGAAACACCATATATTTT. This sequence encodes CASSRGAGRNTIYF.